This TCR beta chain came from a study of T cells in localized non-small cell lung cancer. Study-level findings and limits: Longer overall survival associated with higher blood T cell density; shorter survival with higher adjacent-lung clonality. The study detected a median roughly 61 of the top 100 tumor clones in adjacent lung. Uninvolved adjacent lung showed the highest T cell clonality, exceeding tumor. Heterogeneity cannot be ruled out, as sequencing used one tumor region only.

As concerns this clone: Its antigen is unknown.

Germline CDR1 and CDR2: MDHEN and SYDVKM. CDR3 size: 12 residues. The V end lost 4 bases, the J end lost 11 bases, and 14 bases lay between the germline ends. The assay was immunoSEQ multiplex PCR, and TCRdb's table has in-frame clones only and misses some. The sample holds around 54,000 clones, around 86% seen once. The sequences come from peripheral blood, collected before any cancer treatment. This receptor was obtained from a male donor older than 55 with stage III squamous cell lung carcinoma. The chain is built from TRBV28 and TRBJ1-1, with TRBD1 as a possible D gene (5 bases). In DNA, the CDR3 is TGTGCCAGCAGTTCCTCAGGGAAATCGGCTTTCTTT. It encodes CASSSSGKSAFF.